A selection of T cell receptor beta chains follows, all from one sample in a study of blood T cell repertoires in COVID-19. The method was immunoSEQ multiplex PCR; TCRdb's version includes in-frame clones alone and lacks a portion of them. This table has roughly 240,000 clones, 85% to 90% appearing once. Sequenced: PBMCs or T cells enriched from blood (not recorded which). These receptor sequences come from a man aged 50 to 60 who had been exposed to COVID-19. Each CDR3 is given with its conserved first and last residue.

j_call	v_call	cdr3_aa
TRBJ2-1	TRBV24-1	CATSDLRTSGRANEQFF
TRBJ1-2	TRBV9	CASSASANYGYTF
TRBJ2-3	TRBV30	CAWDGSTDTQYF
TRBJ2-7	TRBV30	CAWSKDREYEQYF
TRBJ1-1	TRBV30	CASSGFMNTEAFF
TRBJ2-1	TRBV19	CASSISGGSYNEQFF
TRBJ1-2	TRBV3-1/TRBV3-2	CASSQGGQGNYGYTF
TRBJ1-4	TRBV18	CASSPRLGTGTEKLFF
TRBJ2-1	TRBV5-1	CASSSSSGTYNEQFF
TRBJ1-5	TRBV28	CASSKDRAGQPQHF
TRBJ1-5	TRBV6-5	CASRTGGYSNQPQHF
TRBJ1-4	TRBV30	CAWSAIGQGERKLFF
TRBJ2-3	TRBV29-1	CSVGGQGVTQYF
TRBJ1-1	TRBV13	CASSLGSNTEAFF
TRBJ1-2	TRBV6-1	CASSESPGGLYYGYTF
TRBJ2-7	TRBV6-1	CASSEYRGGYEQYF
TRBJ1-5	TRBV5-8	CASSRLLSNQPQHF
TRBJ1-3	TRBV19	CASRAGPGNTIYF
TRBJ2-7	TRBV28	CASSLSTGGGYEQYF
TRBJ1-4	TRBV27	CASSNSPTNEKLFF
TRBJ2-7	TRBV7-2	CASSLSTGNYEQYF
TRBJ1-1	TRBV12-3/TRBV12-4	CASSFEMNTEAFF
TRBJ1-3	TRBV18	CASSPRGSGNTIYF
TRBJ2-5	TRBV24-1	CATSDFGGGLQETQYF
TRBJ1-2	TRBV15	CATSSSGWVYGYTF
TRBJ1-2	TRBV19	CASTQRWDRTEGYTF
TRBJ2-3	TRBV12-5	CASGLLTIDRSTDTQYF